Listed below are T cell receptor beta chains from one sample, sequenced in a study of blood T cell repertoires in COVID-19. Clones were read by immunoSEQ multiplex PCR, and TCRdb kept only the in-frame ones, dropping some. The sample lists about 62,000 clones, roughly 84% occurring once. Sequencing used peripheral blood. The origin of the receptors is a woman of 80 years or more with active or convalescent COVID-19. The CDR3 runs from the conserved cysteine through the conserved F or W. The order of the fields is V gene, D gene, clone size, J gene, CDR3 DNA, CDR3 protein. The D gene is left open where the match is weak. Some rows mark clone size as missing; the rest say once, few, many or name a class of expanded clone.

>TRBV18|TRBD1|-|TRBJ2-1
TGTGCCAGCTCCCGGCGGGACAGGGGCAATGAGCAGTTCTTC
CASSRRDRGNEQFF
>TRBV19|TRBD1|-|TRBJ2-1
TGTGCCAGTAGACCGGACAGGTACAATGAGCAGTTCTTC
CASRPDRYNEQFF
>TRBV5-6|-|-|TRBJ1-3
TGTGCCAGCAGCTTGGGTAGTTCTGGAAACACCATATATTTT
CASSLGSSGNTIYF
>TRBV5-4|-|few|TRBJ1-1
TGTGCCAGCAGCGTACAGGGTGTGAACACTGAAGCTTTCTTT
CASSVQGVNTEAFF
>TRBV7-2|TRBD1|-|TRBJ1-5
TGTGCCAGCAGCTTAAGACAGGGGTTCCAGCCCCAGCATTTT
CASSLRQGFQPQHF
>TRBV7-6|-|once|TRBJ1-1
TGTGCCAGCAGCTTTCAATCGGGTACTGAAGCTTTCTTT
CASSFQSGTEAFF
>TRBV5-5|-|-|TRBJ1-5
TGTGCCAGCAGCTCCCCAGGGAAAGAGGGCAATCAGCCCCAGCATTTT
CASSSPGKEGNQPQHF
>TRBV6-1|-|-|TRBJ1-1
TGTGCCAGCAGTGAAGCGGGGGGGCTGTCTGAAGCTTTCTTT
CASSEAGGLSEAFF
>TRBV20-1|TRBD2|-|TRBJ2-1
TGCAGTGCTAGTGGGGGTAGCGGGCGATCCTACAATGAGCAGTTCTTC
CSASGGSGRSYNEQFF
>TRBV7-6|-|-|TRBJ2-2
TGTGCCAGCAGCCCCCGACAGACCGCGAACACCGGGGAGCTGTTTTTT
CASSPRQTANTGELFF
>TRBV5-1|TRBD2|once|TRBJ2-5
TGCGCCAGCAGCCCCGGGACTAGCGGGCAAGAGACCCAGTACTTC
CASSPGTSGQETQYF
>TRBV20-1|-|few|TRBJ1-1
TGCAGTGCTAGTTCCGGGAGCACTGAAGCTTTCTTT
CSASSGSTEAFF
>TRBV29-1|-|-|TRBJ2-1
TGCAGCGCCACTAGCTCCGATGAGCAGTTCTTC
CSATSSDEQFF
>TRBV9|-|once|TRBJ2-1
TGTGCCAGCAGCGTAGGGCAGGGATCCTACAATGAGCAGTTCTTC
CASSVGQGSYNEQFF
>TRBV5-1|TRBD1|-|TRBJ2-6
TGCGCCACCAGACAGGGGGCCTCTGGGGCCAACGTCCTGACTTTC
CATRQGASGANVLTF
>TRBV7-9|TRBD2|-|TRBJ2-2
TGTGCCAGCACCCCGGGGGGGGTACACACCGGGGAGCTGTTTTTT
CASTPGGVHTGELFF
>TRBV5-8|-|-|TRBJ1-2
TGTGCCAGCAGCTTGAAGACGGGAGAGACCCCTGGCTACACCTTC
CASSLKTGETPGYTF
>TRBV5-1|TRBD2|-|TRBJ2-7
TGCGCCAGCAGCTGGACTAGCGGGGCTTACGAGCAGTACTTC
CASSWTSGAYEQYF
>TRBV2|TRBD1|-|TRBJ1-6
TGTGCCAGCAATGGACAGGGGTCTTCCTATAATTCACCCCTCCACTTT
CASNGQGSSYNSPLHF
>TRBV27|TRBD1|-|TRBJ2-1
TGTGCCAGCAGTTTGTGGGACAGGGACAATGAGCAGTTCTTC
CASSLWDRDNEQFF
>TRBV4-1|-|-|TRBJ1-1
TGCGCCAGCAGCCGTGGACCACAGGGTTACACTGAAGCTTTCTTT
CASSRGPQGYTEAFF
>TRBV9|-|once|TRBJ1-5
TGTGCCAGCAGCGTAGGGCAGGAAAATCAGCCCCAGCATTTT
CASSVGQENQPQHF
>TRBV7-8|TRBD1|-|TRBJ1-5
TGTGCCAGCAGCTTAGGCCGTACAGGGGGTTTAAATCAGCCCCAGCATTTT
CASSLGRTGGLNQPQHF
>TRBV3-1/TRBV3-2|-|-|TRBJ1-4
TGTGCCAGCAGCCAAGGAAGGGGGATTGGTGAAAAACTGTTTTTT
CASSQGRGIGEKLFF
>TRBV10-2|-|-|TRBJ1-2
TGCGCCAGCAGTGAGAGGTACAGGGATAACTATGGCTACACCTTC
CASSERYRDNYGYTF
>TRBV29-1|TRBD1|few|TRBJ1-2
TGCAGCGCCGGGACAGGGGTTGGTAACTATGGCTACACCTTC
CSAGTGVGNYGYTF
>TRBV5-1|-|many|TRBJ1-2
TGCGCCAGCAGCTTGGAACCCGCGAGGTATGGCTACACCTTC
CASSLEPARYGYTF
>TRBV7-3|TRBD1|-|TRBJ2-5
TGTGCCAGCAGCTTATCCGGGACAGAAGAGACCCAGTACTTC
CASSLSGTEETQYF
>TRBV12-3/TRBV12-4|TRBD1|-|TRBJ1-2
TGTGCCAGCAGTTTAGGGACAGGGGGAGGCTACACCTTC
CASSLGTGGGYTF
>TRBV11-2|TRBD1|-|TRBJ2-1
TGTGCCAGCAGCGCCGACAGGGAAGGCTACAATGAGCAGTTCTTC
CASSADREGYNEQFF
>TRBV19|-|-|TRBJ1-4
TGTGCCAGTAGTTCCCTTGCGGCGGTGGGGGCTGAAAAACTGTTTTTT
CASSSLAAVGAEKLFF
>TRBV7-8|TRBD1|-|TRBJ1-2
TGTGCCAGCAGCCTAGATAGGGGGCAGAGCTATGGCTACACCTTC
CASSLDRGQSYGYTF
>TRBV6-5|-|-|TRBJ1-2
TGTGCCAGCAGTTACTCGAGACAGATAGGTGGCTACACCTTC
CASSYSRQIGGYTF
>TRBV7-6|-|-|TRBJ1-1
TGTGCCAGCAGCTTAGCAGGAGGTGTAGGCACTGAAGCTTTCTTT
CASSLAGGVGTEAFF
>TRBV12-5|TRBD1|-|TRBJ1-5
TGTGCTAGTGGTACCTTGGGACAGGGCTATAGCAATCAGCCCCAGCATTTT
CASGTLGQGYSNQPQHF
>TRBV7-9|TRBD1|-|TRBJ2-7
TGTGCCAGCAGCTTAACTCTGGGACAGGGGCGCGAGCAGTACTTC
CASSLTLGQGREQYF
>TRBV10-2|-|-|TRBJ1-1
TGCGCCAGCAGTGATTCGGGGTCTGAGGACACTGAAGCTTTCTTT
CASSDSGSEDTEAFF
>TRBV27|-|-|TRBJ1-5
TGTGCCAGCAGTTGGGGGGGTCGCCAGCCCCAGCATTTT
CASSWGGRQPQHF
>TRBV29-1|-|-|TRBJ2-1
TGCAGCGTTGATCGGGCGAGGGCCTACAATGAGCAGTTCTTC
CSVDRARAYNEQFF
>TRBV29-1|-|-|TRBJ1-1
TGCAGCGTTGAAACCAGGGGGAACACTGAAGCTTTCTTT
CSVETRGNTEAFF
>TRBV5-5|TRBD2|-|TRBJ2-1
TGTGCCAGCAGCCTCGTTAGCGGGGGGATAAAATACAATGAGCAGTTCTTC
CASSLVSGGIKYNEQFF
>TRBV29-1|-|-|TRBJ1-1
TGCAGCGTTGAGGGCCAGAAGGACACTGAAGCTTTCTTT
CSVEGQKDTEAFF
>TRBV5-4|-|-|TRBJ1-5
TGTGCCAGCAGCCCGGGGGGTAACAATCAGCCCCAGCATTTT
CASSPGGNNQPQHF
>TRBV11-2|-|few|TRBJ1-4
TGTGCCAGCAGCTCTAGGGCTGGCAGGGGTGATGAAAAACTGTTTTTT
CASSSRAGRGDEKLFF
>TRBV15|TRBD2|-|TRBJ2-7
TGTGCCACTAGCCGGCGGGGGGGCGAGCAGTACTTC
CATSRRGGEQYF
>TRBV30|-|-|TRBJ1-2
TGTGCCTGGGTCACCGGGAGCTATGGCTACACCTTC
CAWVTGSYGYTF
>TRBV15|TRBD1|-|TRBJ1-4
TGTGCCACCAGCAGCTTTGGGGACAGGGGGCGCGAAAAACTGTTTTTT
CATSSFGDRGREKLFF
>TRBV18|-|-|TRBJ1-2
TGTGCCAGCTCACCGTTCTCAGGGAAGTATGGCTACACCTTC
CASSPFSGKYGYTF
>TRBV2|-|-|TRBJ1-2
TGTGCCAGCAGTGAAGCGCTGTGGGCCCCGCGAGGCTACACCTTC
CASSEALWAPRGYTF
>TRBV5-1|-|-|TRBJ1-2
TGCGCCAGCAGCCAGGTCTCCTCTAACTATGGCTACACCTTC
CASSQVSSNYGYTF
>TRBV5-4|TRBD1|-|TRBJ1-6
TGTGCCAGCAGTCCACCGGACAGGGCACGCTATAATTCACCCCTCCACTTT
CASSPPDRARYNSPLHF
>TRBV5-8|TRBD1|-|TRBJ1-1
TGTGCCAGCAGCCAAGACAGGGGAGCTGAAGCTTTCTTT
CASSQDRGAEAFF